A single sample gave rise to the 30 T cell receptor beta chains below, sequenced in a study of Ad26.COV2.S vaccination and SARS-CoV-2 variants. Generated by immunoSEQ multiplex PCR, the TCRdb table keeps only in-frame clones and is missing some. The data show around 350,000 clones, roughly 84% seen once. Treatment of the sample: 19 received Ad26.COV2.S at low or high dose, single or two shots; roughly five received placebo; per-sample allocation not given. Specimen acquisition occurred on day 63 following the initial vaccine or placebo injection. The material was peripheral blood, obtained in a trial of Ad26.COV2.S vaccine versus placebo. The receptors shown here come from a person aged 18 to 59 who received the Ad26.COV2.S COVID-19 vaccine or a placebo.

The rearrangement uses TRBV4-3 and TRBJ2-6, with D uncertain. V lost 0 bases and J 4 bases, leaving 10 bases between the germline ends. The length of the CDR3 is 16 residues. Germline V lookup: CDR1 LGHNA, CDR2 YSLEER. CDR3 nucleotides: TGCGCCAGCAGCCAAGAGTGGGCCAGAGGGGCCAACGTCCTGACTTTC. Translation gives CASSQEWARGANVLTF.

A single count supports this clone. The chain combines TRBV6-5 with TRBJ2-1; the match to TRBD1 covers 7 bases. The germline CDR1 and CDR2 sequences are MNHEY and SVGAGI. The CDR3 runs to 12 residues. V lost 10 bases, J lost 7 bases, and 7 bases stayed unmatched. CDR3 DNA sequence: TGTGCCACGCAGGACAGGTCAAATGAGCAGTTCTTC. Encoded protein: CATQDRSNEQFF.

The gene calls are TRBV7-9 and TRBJ2-1; tentatively, D is TRBD2 (6 bases). Looked up from germline, CDR1 is SEHNR and CDR2 is FQNEAQ (reference sequence). The CDR3 totals 15 residues. The germline V and J ends were trimmed by 3 bases and 5 bases, with 14 bases remaining between them. The CDR3 loop is CASSFSGTGHNEQFF. In DNA form, the CDR3 reads TGTGCCAGCAGCTTTTCCGGGACTGGGCACAATGAGCAGTTCTTC. Variable domain in full (rest from reference TRBV7-9 and TRBJ2-1): DTGVSQNPRHKITKRGQNVTFRCDPISEHNRLYWYRQTLGQGPEFLTYFQNEAQLEKSRLLSDRFSAERPKGSFSTLEIQRTEQGDSAMYLCASSFSGTGHNEQFFGPGTRLTVL.

V and J are TRBV6-2 or TRBV6-3 and TRBJ2-7; D tentatively reads TRBD1 or TRBD2 (5 bases each). The germline V and J ends were trimmed by 2 bases and 6 bases, with 26 bases remaining between them. The length of the CDR3 is 18 residues. The V gene's germline CDR1 is MNHEY and CDR2 SVGEGT. This chain's CDR3 is CASSYGTLSFGLAVEQYF. Here the CDR3 DNA reads TGTGCCAGCAGTTACGGGACGTTATCTTTCGGGCTCGCGGTCGAGCAGTACTTC.

The chain uses TRBV5-4 and TRBJ1-6; D may be TRBD1 (6 bases). The CDR3 runs 16 residues. Trimming stripped 0 bases from V and 1 base from J, with 8 bases between. Germline CDR1 SGHNT, CDR2 YYREEE (reference sequence). This CDR3 is CASSLEGGSYNSPLHF. The CDR3 DNA reads TGTGCCAGCAGCTTGGAAGGGGGATCCTATAATTCACCCCTCCACTTT.

The V call is TRBV28, the J call TRBJ1-6; TRBD1 agrees at 8 bases. The trim removed 4 bases at V and 5 bases at J, leaving 13 bases unmatched. The germline V gene has CDR1 MDHEN and CDR2 SYDVKM. This CDR3 spans 18 amino acids. CDR3 sequence (DNA): TGTGCCAGCAGTTCCCCCGGAGCGGGGACAGGAAATAATTCACCCCTCCACTTT. Translation gives CASSSPGAGTGNNSPLHF.

V usage is TRBV9 and J usage is TRBJ1-6, with D possibly TRBD1 on 5 matching bases. The germline V gene has CDR1 SGDLS and CDR2 YYNGEE. V lost 4 bases and J 9 bases, leaving 14 bases between the germline ends. The CDR3 consists of 14 residues. The CDR3 is CASSPATGASPLHF. As DNA, the CDR3 is TGTGCCAGCAGCCCCGCTACAGGTGCTTCACCCCTCCACTTT.

This chain joins TRBV24-1 and TRBJ1-5; maybe TRBD1 (6 bases). Per germline, CDR1 KGHDR and CDR2 SFDVKD. The ends were cut back, 5 bases at V and 6 bases at J, with 19 bases in the middle. This CDR3 comprises 16 residues. This chain's CDR3 is CATSGQDRPICQPQHF. The CDR3 nucleotides read TGTGCCACCAGTGGCCAGGACAGACCGATCTGTCAGCCCCAGCATTTT.

This clone has just one count. The chain combines TRBV10-3 with TRBJ1-6; the D gene is possibly TRBD1 (6 bases). Looked up from germline, CDR1 is ENHRY and CDR2 is SYGVKD. The V end was cut by 10 bases, the J end by 8 bases, with 18 bases between. The CDR3 is 14 residues long. The CDR3 DNA is TGTGCCACCGCGGGGGGCAGCTACGATTCACCCCTCCACTTT. Its protein product is CATAGGSYDSPLHF.

This clone has just one count. The chain links TRBV7-8 to TRBJ2-7, with 7 bases fitting TRBD2. The CDR3 contains 13 residues. Per germline, CDR1 SGHVS and CDR2 FQNEAQ. The ends lost 7 bases at V and 6 bases at J; junction bases unmatched: 9. The CDR3 is CASTQGGVGEQYF. In DNA, the CDR3 is TGTGCCAGCACCCAGGGAGGGGTCGGCGAGCAGTACTTC.

V is TRBV5-1 and J is TRBJ2-3; D is perhaps TRBD2 (6 bases). The V end was cut by 0 bases, the J end by 1 base, with 12 bases between. Germline CDR1 is SGHRS and CDR2 is YFSETQ. The CDR3 has 16 residues. CDR3 loop: CASSLALREGTDTQYF. The DNA for the CDR3 is TGCGCCAGCAGCTTGGCTTTGAGGGAGGGCACAGATACGCAGTATTTT.

The chain uses TRBV28 and TRBJ2-5, with D possibly TRBD1 on 7 matching bases. Germline CDR1 is MDHEN and CDR2 is SYDVKM. CDR3 length: 14 amino acids. V shed 8 bases and J shed 5 bases, with 18 bases lying between them. The CDR3 DNA is TGTGCCAGCCGGCTTGGAGGGGGCATCGAGACCCAGTACTTC. It translates to CASRLGGGIETQYF. The whole variable domain, filled in from reference TRBV28 and TRBJ2-5, reads DVKVTQSSRYLVKRTGEKVFLECVQDMDHENMFWYRQDPGLGLRLIYFSYDVKMKEKGDIPEGYSVSREKKERFSLILESASTNQTSMYLCASRLGGGIETQYFGPGTRLLVL.

The rearrangement joins TRBV27 to TRBJ2-7; either TRBD1 or TRBD2 may fit D (5 bases each). Germline values: CDR1 MNHEY, CDR2 SMNVEV (reference sequence). This CDR3 region has 15 residues. V gave up 5 bases and J gave up 2 bases, with 16 bases separating them. Here the CDR3 DNA reads TGTGCCAGCAGTGTGGGGACCAACCACCCCTACGAGCAGTACTTC. Amino acid sequence: CASSVGTNHPYEQYF.

This chain uses TRBV21-1 with TRBJ1-5. TRBV21-1 is recorded as a pseudogene. This CDR3 has 16 residues. As DNA, the CDR3 is TGTGCCAGCAGCAAATCTGGGGACGGTAGCAATCAGCCCCAGCATTTT. Its translation: CASSKSGDGSNQPQHF.

DNA for the CDR3: TGCGCCAGCAGCCAAGAGGTTTACAGGGTTACGACCGGGGAGCTGTTTTTT. It translates to CASSQEVYRVTTGELFF. The V and J genes are TRBV4-1 and TRBJ2-2; a possible D gene is TRBD1 (6 bases). This CDR3 is built from 17 residues. V lost 0 bases to trimming and J lost 5 bases, with 16 bases between them. The germline V gene encodes CDR1 MGHRA and CDR2 YSYEKL.

The V call is TRBV7-2, the J call TRBJ2-5, with 12 bases lining up with TRBD1. V trimming: 3 bases; J trimming: 5 bases; junction bases outside the gene matches: 4. CDR1 is SGHTA, CDR2 FQGNSA, per germline. This CDR3 contains 15 residues. The CDR3 here is CASSFGTGGVETQYF. The CDR3 DNA is TGTGCCAGCAGCTTTGGGACAGGGGGCGTTGAGACCCAGTACTTC.

This chain links TRBV19 with TRBJ2-1; no definite D call. CDR3 size: 15 residues. V gave up 2 bases and J gave up 2 bases, with 10 bases separating them. The V gene's germline CDR1 is LNHDA and CDR2 SQIVND (reference sequence). The CDR3 nucleotides are TGTGCCAGTAGTATAAAGTTTCTCCCCTACAATGAGCAGTTCTTC. Its protein is CASSIKFLPYNEQFF. Supplemented by reference TRBV19 and TRBJ2-1, the full variable domain reads DGGITQSPKYLFRKEGQNVTLSCEQNLNHDAMYWYRQDPGQGLRLIYYSQIVNDFQKGDIAEGYSVSREKKESFPLTVTSAQKNPTAFYLCASSIKFLPYNEQFFGPGTRLTVL.

The genes are TRBV27 and TRBJ1-5; 9 nucleotides match TRBD1. Trimming cost V 2 bases and J 4 bases; bases outside gene matches: 3. Per germline, CDR1 MNHEY and CDR2 SMNVEV (reference sequence). This CDR3 has 15 amino acids. CDR3 residues: CASSLGQGWNQPQHF. CDR3 nucleotide sequence: TGTGCCAGCAGTTTAGGACAGGGGTGGAATCAGCCCCAGCATTTT.

This clone is a singleton in its sample. This chain joins TRBV4-1 and TRBJ2-7, with D possibly TRBD2 on 6 matching bases. The CDR3 loop spans 16 amino acids. The V end was cut by 0 bases, the J end by 2 bases, with 14 bases between. The germline V gene has CDR1 MGHRA and CDR2 YSYEKL. The CDR3 DNA reads as TGCGCCAGCAGCCAAGATATCGGGGGAGCCCCCTACGAGCAGTACTTC. Encoded protein: CASSQDIGGAPYEQYF.

The chain carries TRBV7-9 and TRBJ2-7; TRBD1 agrees at 8 bases. CDR1 SEHNR and CDR2 FQNEAQ come from the germline V gene (reference sequence). The CDR3 is made up of 15 amino acids. Trimming cost V 6 bases and J 4 bases; bases outside gene matches: 11. The CDR3 protein is CASSIGTGLSYEQYF. The CDR3 nucleotides are TGTGCCAGCAGTATCGGGACAGGTCTTAGTTACGAGCAGTACTTC.

The rearrangement joins TRBV29-1 to TRBJ1-1; no firm D call. Germline CDR1 reads SQVTM; CDR2 reads ANQGSEA. The CDR3 has 13 amino acids. Trimming left V 7 bases short and J 4 bases short, with 16 bases between. The CDR3 reads CSARHPGGTEAFF. CDR3 sequence (DNA): TGCAGCGCGCGACACCCGGGCGGCACTGAAGCTTTCTTT.

The genes are TRBV3-1 (or the pseudogene TRBV3-2) and TRBJ1-4; 7 bases are shared with TRBD1. The V gene end was trimmed by 4 bases and the J gene end by 0 bases; junction bases not matched to a gene: 5. The length of the CDR3 is 16 residues. Germline-derived CDR1 and CDR2 are LGHDT and YNNKEL (reference sequence). In DNA form, the CDR3 reads TGTGCCAGCAGCCTCCAGCAGGGGGCAACTAATGAAAAACTGTTTTTT. Translating gives CASSLQQGATNEKLFF.

This chain joins TRBV5-1 and TRBJ2-1, with 11 positions matching TRBD2. The CDR3 spans 16 residues. Germline-derived CDR1 and CDR2 are SGHRS and YFSETQ. V shed 0 bases, J shed 6 bases, and the junction held 5 bases outside the gene matches. DNA of the CDR3: TGCGCCAGCAGCTTGGCCGGGACTAGCGGACCCAATGAGCAGTTCTTC. Translating it yields CASSLAGTSGPNEQFF.

This clone was recorded a few times. One junction end disagrees with the germline gene, perhaps due to a read error. The chain is built from TRBV5-1 and TRBJ2-7, with 8 nucleotides matching TRBD1. Germline loops: CDR1 SGHRS, CDR2 YFSETQ. This CDR3 contains 14 residues. CDR3 nucleotide sequence: TGCGCCAGCAGCATGTCACCCCAGGGGGCGAACCTGGACTTC. Translated, it gives CASSMSPQGANLDF.

This chain joins TRBV4-1 and TRBJ2-4, with D hard to call. V was trimmed by 1 base and J by 0 bases, leaving 7 bases between them. CDR1 is MGHRA, CDR2 YSYEKL, per germline. This CDR3 region has 15 residues. The CDR3: CASSQAELAKNIQYF. CDR3 DNA: TGCGCCAGCAGCCAAGCAGAGCTAGCCAAAAACATTCAGTACTTC.

CDR3 residues: CAWSQSRGDTQYF. DNA of the CDR3: TGTGCCTGGAGTCAATCACGGGGGGATACGCAGTATTTT. V gene TRBV30 combines with J gene TRBJ2-3, with D tentatively TRBD2 (6 bases). CDR1 GTSNPN and CDR2 SVGIG come from the germline V gene (reference sequence). The V end lost 2 bases, the J end lost 6 bases, and 12 bases lay between the germline ends. This CDR3 is built from 13 residues.

The chain carries TRBV5-4 and TRBJ2-7; maybe TRBD2 (6 bases). The CDR3 runs to 14 residues. V was shortened by 2 bases and J by 2 bases, with 11 bases between the two germline ends. Germline values: CDR1 SGHNT, CDR2 YYREEE (reference sequence). The CDR3 is CASSFRDSPYEQYF. The DNA for the CDR3 is TGTGCCAGCAGCTTTCGGGACTCTCCCTACGAGCAGTACTTC.

V gene TRBV18 combines with J gene TRBJ1-2, with D uncertain. The germline V gene encodes CDR1 KGHSH and CDR2 LQKENI. The CDR3 spans 12 residues. Trimming took 3 bases from V and 2 from J, leaving 4 bases between them. Written as DNA, the CDR3 is TGTGCCAGCTCACCGGGGAACTATGGCTACACCTTC. Amino acid sequence: CASSPGNYGYTF.

This clone was observed a handful of times. The chain has TRBV6-1 and TRBJ1-3; D is unclear. Deletions cut 1 base from V and 4 bases from J, with 5 bases between. This CDR3 spans 13 amino acids. CDR1 MNHNS and CDR2 SASEGT come from the germline V gene. CDR3 region: CASSEVAGNTIYF. Here the CDR3 DNA reads TGTGCCAGCAGTGAAGTGGCGGGAAACACCATATATTTT.

The chain recombines TRBV9 with TRBJ1-2; D gene unclear. From germline, CDR1 is SGDLS and CDR2 YYNGEE. The CDR3 has 13 residues. Trimming took off 5 bases at V and 0 bases at J, with 8 bases between the two ends. CDR3 in DNA: TGTGCCAGCAGACGAGACGCTAACTATGGCTACACCTTC. Translating it yields CASRRDANYGYTF. The full variable domain, completed using reference TRBV9 and TRBJ1-2, is DSGVTQTPKHLITATGQRVTLRCSPRSGDLSVYWYQQSLDQGLQFLIQYYNGEERAKGNILERFSAQQFPDLHSELNLSSLELGDSALYFCASRRDANYGYTFGSGTRLTVV.